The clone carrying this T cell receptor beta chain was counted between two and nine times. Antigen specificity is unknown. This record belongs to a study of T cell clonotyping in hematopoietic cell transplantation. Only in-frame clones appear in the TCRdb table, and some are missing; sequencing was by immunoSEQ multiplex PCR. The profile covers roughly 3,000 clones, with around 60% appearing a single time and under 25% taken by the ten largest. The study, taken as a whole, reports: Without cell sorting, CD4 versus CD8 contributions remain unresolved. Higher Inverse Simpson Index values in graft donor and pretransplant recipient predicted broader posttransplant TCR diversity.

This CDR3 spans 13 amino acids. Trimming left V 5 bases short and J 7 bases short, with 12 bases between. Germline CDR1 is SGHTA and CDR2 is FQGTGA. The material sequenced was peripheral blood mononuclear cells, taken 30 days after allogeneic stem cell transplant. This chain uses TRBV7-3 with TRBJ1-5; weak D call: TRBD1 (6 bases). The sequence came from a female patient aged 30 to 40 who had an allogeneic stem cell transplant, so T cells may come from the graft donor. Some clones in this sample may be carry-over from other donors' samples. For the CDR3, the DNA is TGTGCCAGCAGCAGCATACAGGGCCAGCCCCAGCATTTT. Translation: CASSSIQGQPQHF.